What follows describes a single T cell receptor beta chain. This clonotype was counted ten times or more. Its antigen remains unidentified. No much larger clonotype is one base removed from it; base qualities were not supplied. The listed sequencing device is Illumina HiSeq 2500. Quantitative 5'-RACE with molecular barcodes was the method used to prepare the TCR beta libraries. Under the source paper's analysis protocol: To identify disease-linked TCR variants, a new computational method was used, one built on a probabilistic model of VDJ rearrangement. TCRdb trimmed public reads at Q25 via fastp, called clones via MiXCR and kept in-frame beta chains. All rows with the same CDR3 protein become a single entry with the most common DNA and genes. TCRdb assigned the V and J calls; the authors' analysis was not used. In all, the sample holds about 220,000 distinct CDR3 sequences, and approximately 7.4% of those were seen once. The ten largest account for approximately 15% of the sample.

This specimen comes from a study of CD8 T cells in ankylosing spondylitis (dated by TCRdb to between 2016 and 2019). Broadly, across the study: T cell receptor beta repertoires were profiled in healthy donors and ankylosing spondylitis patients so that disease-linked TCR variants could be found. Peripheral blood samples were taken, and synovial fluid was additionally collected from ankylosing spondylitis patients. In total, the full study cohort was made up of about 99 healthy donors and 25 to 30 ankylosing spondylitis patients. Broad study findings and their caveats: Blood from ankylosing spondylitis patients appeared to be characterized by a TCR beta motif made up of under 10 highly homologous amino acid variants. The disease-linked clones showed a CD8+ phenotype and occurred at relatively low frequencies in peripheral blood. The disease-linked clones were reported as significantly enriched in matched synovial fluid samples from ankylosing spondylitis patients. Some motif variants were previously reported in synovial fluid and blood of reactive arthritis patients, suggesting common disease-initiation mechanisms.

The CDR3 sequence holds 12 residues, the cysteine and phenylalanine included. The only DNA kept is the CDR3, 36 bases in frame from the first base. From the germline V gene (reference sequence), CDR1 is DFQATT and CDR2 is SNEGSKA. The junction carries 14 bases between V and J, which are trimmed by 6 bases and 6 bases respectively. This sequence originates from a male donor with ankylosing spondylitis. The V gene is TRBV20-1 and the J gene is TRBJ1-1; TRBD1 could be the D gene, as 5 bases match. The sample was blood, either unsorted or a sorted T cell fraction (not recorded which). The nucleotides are TGCAGTGCCGAGGGGACTGCTCCTGAAGCTTTCTTT. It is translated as CSAEGTAPEAFF.